This TCR beta chain emerged from a study of graft-versus-host responses after intestinal transplantation. About the study: Multivisceral, liver-intestinal, or isolated intestinal transplants were given to recipients. Induction using anti-thymocyte globulin, followed by tacrolimus and steroids for 3 to 4 years, was given to all recipients.

Broader study findings: Marrow from the recipient contained GvH clones, some of which had appeared first in ileum or blood. Individuals carrying graft-donor T cell macrochimerism showed high graft-versus-host to host-versus-graft clonal ratios in allografts.

J lost 6 bases, V lost 7 bases, and 15 bases had no gene match. CDR1 and CDR2 from the germline V gene are SQVTM and ANQGSEA. The CDR3 is 16 residues long. A word on this clone: The antigen is unknown.

The table came from immunoSEQ multiplex PCR; TCRdb's copy has only in-frame clones and leaves some out. The data contain some 22,000 clones, approximately 91% of them singletons. This specimen was PBMCs, taken just under 40 days after intestinal transplant. This rearrangement joins TRBV29-1 to TRBJ2-1; 10 positions agree with TRBD2. This TCR came from a human patient who received an intestinal transplant, so some T cells may come from the graft donor. Written as DNA, the CDR3 is TGCAGCGATTATCTCTGGCTAGCGGGAGTGGGCAATGAGCAGTTCTTC. Protein sequence: CSDYLWLAGVGNEQFF.